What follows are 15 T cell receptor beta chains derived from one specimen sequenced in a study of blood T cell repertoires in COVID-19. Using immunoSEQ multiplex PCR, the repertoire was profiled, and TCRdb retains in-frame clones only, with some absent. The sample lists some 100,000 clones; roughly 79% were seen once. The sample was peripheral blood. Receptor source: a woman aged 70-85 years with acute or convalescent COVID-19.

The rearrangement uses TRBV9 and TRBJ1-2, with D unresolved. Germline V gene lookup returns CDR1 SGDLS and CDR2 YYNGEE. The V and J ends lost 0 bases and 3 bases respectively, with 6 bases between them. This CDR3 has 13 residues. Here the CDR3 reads CASSVGLDYGYTF. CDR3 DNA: TGTGCCAGCAGCGTAGGACTGGACTATGGCTACACCTTC. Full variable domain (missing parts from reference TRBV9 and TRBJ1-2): DSGVTQTPKHLITATGQRVTLRCSPRSGDLSVYWYQQSLDQGLQFLIQYYNGEERAKGNILERFSAQQFPDLHSELNLSSLELGDSALYFCASSVGLDYGYTFGSGTRLTVV.

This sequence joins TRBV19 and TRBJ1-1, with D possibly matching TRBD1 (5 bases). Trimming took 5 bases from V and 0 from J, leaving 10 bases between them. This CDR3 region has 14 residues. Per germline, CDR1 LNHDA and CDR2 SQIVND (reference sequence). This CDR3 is CASSVRDLNTEAFF. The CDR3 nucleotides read TGTGCCAGTAGTGTCAGGGACTTGAACACTGAAGCTTTCTTT.

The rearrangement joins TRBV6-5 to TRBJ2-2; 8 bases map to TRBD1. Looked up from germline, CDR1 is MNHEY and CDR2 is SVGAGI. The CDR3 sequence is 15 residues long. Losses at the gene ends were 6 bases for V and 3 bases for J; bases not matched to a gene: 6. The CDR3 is CASSSDRGDTGELFF. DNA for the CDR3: TGTGCCAGCAGCTCCGACAGGGGTGACACCGGGGAGCTGTTTTTT.

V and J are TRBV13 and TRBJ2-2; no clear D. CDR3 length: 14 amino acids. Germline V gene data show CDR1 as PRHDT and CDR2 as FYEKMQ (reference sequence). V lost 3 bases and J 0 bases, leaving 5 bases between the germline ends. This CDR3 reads CASSFLTNTGELFF. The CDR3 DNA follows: TGTGCCAGCAGCTTCCTTACGAACACCGGGGAGCTGTTTTTT.

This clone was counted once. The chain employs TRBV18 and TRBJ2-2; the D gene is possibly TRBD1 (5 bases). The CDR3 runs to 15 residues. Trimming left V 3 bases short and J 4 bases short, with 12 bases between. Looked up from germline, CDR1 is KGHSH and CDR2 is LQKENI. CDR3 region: CASSPAQGGTGELFF. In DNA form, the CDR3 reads TGTGCCAGCTCACCCGCCCAGGGTGGCACCGGGGAGCTGTTTTTT.

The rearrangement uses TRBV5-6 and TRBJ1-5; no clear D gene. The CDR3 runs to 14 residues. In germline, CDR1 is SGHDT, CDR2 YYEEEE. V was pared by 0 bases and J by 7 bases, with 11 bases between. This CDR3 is CASSLAEGRQPQHF. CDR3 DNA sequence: TGTGCCAGCAGCTTGGCGGAAGGGAGGCAGCCCCAGCATTTT.

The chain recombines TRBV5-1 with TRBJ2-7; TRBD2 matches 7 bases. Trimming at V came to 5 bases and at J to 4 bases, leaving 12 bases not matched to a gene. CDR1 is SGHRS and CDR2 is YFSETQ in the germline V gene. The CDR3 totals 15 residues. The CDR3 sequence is CASRTTERDLYEQYF. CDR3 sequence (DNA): TGCGCCAGCAGGACGACTGAGCGGGACCTGTACGAGCAGTACTTC.

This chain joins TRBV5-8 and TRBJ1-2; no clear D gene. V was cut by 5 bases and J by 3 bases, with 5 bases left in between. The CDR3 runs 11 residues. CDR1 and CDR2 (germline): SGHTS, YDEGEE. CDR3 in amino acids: CASREDYGYTF. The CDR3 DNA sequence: TGTGCCAGCAGGGAGGACTATGGCTACACCTTC.

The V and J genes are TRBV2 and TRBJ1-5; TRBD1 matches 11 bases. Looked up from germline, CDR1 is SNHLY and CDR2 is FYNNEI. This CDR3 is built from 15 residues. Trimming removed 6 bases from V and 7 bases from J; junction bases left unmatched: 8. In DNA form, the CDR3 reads TGTGCCAGCAGATTAAGGACAGGGGGCGAACAGCCCCAGCATTTT. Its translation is CASRLRTGGEQPQHF.

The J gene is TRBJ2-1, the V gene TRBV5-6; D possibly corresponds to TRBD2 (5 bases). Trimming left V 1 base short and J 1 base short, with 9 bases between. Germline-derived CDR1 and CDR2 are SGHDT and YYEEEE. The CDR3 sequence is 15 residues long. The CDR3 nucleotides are TGTGCCAGCAGCTTGTCCGGGATATCCTACAATGAGCAGTTCTTC. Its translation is CASSLSGISYNEQFF.

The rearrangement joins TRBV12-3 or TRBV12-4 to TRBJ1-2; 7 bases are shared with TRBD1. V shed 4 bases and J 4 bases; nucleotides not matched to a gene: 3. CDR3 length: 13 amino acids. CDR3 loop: CASSSAGGYGYTF. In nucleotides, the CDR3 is TGTGCCAGCAGTTCAGCAGGGGGCTATGGCTACACCTTC.

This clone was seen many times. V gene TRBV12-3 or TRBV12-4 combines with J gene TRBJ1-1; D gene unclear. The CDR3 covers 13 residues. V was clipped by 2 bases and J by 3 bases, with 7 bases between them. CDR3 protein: CASSLRADTEAFF. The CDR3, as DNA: TGTGCCAGCAGTTTAAGAGCGGACACTGAAGCTTTCTTT.

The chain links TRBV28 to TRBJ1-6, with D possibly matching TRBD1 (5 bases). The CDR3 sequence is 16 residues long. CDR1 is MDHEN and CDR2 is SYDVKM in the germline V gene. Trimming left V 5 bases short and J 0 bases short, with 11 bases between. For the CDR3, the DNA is TGTGCCAGCAGTCCAACCGACAGCTCCTATAATTCACCCCTCCACTTT. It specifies CASSPTDSSYNSPLHF.

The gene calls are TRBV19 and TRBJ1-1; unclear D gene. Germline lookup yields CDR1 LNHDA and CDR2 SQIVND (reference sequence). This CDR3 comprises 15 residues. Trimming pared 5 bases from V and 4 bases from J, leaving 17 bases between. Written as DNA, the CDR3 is TGTGCCAGTAGTGCCGGGATGGGTTACGGCACTGAAGCTTTCTTT. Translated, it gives CASSAGMGYGTEAFF.

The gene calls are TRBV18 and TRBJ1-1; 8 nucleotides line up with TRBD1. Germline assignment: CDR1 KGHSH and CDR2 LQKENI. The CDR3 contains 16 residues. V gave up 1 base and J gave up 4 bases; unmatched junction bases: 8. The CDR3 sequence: CASSPRQGASGTEAFF. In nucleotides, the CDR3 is TGTGCCAGCTCACCACGGCAGGGGGCGTCGGGCACTGAAGCTTTCTTT.